The rows below give T cell receptor beta chains drawn from one sample of a study of OX40 agonist ivuxolimab in advanced cancers. Measured with immunoSEQ multiplex PCR; TCRdb has only the in-frame clones, and not every one. The sample holds 50,000 to 75,000 clones, around 89% seen once. Material: CD4+ or CD8+ T cells sorted from blood, obtained in a trial of the OX40 agonist ivuxolimab. The receptors were gathered from an adult with an advanced solid tumor such as melanoma, head and neck, liver or kidney cancer. Each CDR3 is given with its conserved first and last residue. D genes are given only for firm matches. Expanded clones get a size class; other rows say once, few or many, or leave the size out.

TRBV27	.	TRBJ2-5	.	CASSLSFVWQDKETQYF	TGTGCCAGCAGTTTATCATTTGTTTGGCAGGACAAAGAGACCCAGTACTTC
TRBV5-4	.	TRBJ1-1	.	CASSLGAEAFF	TGTGCCAGCAGCTTGGGGGCTGAAGCTTTCTTT
TRBV7-8	.	TRBJ2-5	.	CASSIARGGRAETQYF	TGTGCCAGCAGCATAGCGCGTGGGGGAAGGGCAGAGACCCAGTACTTC
TRBV4-1	.	TRBJ1-2	.	CASSQDSGQGPFNYGYTF	TGCGCCAGCAGCCAAGATAGTGGGCAGGGCCCTTTTAACTATGGCTACACCTTC
TRBV7-9	.	TRBJ1-4	.	CASSPSSGGAVNEKLFF	TGTGCCAGCAGCCCCTCCAGCGGGGGGGCGGTTAATGAAAAACTGTTTTTT
TRBV7-9	.	TRBJ1-2	.	CASSWAGGEGYTF	TGTGCCAGCAGCTGGGCCGGGGGAGAAGGCTACACCTTC
TRBV7-9	.	TRBJ2-2	TRBD2	CASSSGLAGERHTGELFF	TGTGCCAGCAGCTCGGGACTAGCGGGAGAAAGGCACACCGGGGAGCTGTTTTTT
TRBV7-9	.	TRBJ1-4	.	CASSASNHEKLFF	TGTGCCAGCAGCGCATCGAATCACGAAAAACTGTTTTTT
TRBV10-3	.	TRBJ2-3	.	CAISDLLAKDTQYF	TGTGCCATCAGTGATCTCCTAGCGAAAGATACGCAGTATTTT
TRBV18	.	TRBJ2-7	.	CASSPPGSYEQYF	TGTGCCAGCTCACCACCGGGATCCTACGAGCAGTACTTC
TRBV5-4	.	TRBJ2-4	TRBD1	CASSSPDRGNIQYF	TGTGCCAGCAGCTCGCCGGACAGGGGAAACATTCAGTACTTC
TRBV27	once	TRBJ2-1	.	CASSLLGGYNEQFF	TGTGCCAGCAGTCTCTTAGGGGGCTACAATGAGCAGTTCTTC
TRBV19	.	TRBJ2-5	TRBD1	CASSIAGTGQETQYF	TGTGCCAGTAGTATAGCTGGGACAGGGCAAGAGACCCAGTACTTC
TRBV9	.	TRBJ2-3	.	CASSPNIDTQYF	TGTGCCAGCAGCCCCAATATTGACACGCAGTATTTT
TRBV11-2	.	TRBJ2-3	TRBD2	CASRYPGGDTQYF	TGTGCCAGCAGATACCCGGGGGGGGATACGCAGTATTTT
TRBV6-1	few	TRBJ1-1	.	CASSWAFF	TGTGCCAGCAGTTGGGCTTTCTTT
TRBV5-6	.	TRBJ2-7	.	CASSLGVGYEQYF	TGTGCCAGCAGCTTGGGGGTCGGGTACGAGCAGTACTTC
TRBV30	.	TRBJ2-7	TRBD2	CAWSDGGGSYEQYF	TGTGCCTGGAGTGACGGGGGGGGATCCTACGAGCAGTACTTC
TRBV27	.	TRBJ1-2	.	CASTLYSGGGYGYTF	TGTGCCAGCACCCTTTATTCGGGGGGAGGGTATGGCTACACCTTC
TRBV28	.	TRBJ2-7	.	CASSGVSYEQYF	TGTGCCAGCAGCGGAGTCTCCTACGAGCAGTACTTC
TRBV5-1	many	TRBJ2-7	.	CASSLAERPYEQYF	TGCGCCAGCAGCTTGGCGGAGCGGCCCTACGAGCAGTACTTC
TRBV5-4	.	TRBJ2-6	.	CASSFQGSGANVLTF	TGTGCCAGCAGCTTCCAGGGCTCTGGGGCCAACGTCCTGACTTTC
TRBV27	.	TRBJ2-7	.	CASRNGYYEQYF	TGTGCCAGCAGAAACGGGTACTACGAGCAGTACTTC
TRBV29-1	.	TRBJ1-2	TRBD1	CSAGGQGANYGYTF	TGCAGCGCCGGGGGACAGGGGGCTAACTATGGCTACACCTTC
TRBV2	once	TRBJ1-4	.	CARRTPATNEKLFF	TGTGCCAGAAGGACACCTGCAACTAATGAAAAACTGTTTTTT
TRBV28	.	TRBJ1-1	.	CAVQTPSPVYVTEAFF	TGTGCCGTACAAACCCCATCGCCCGTCTATGTCACTGAAGCTTTCTTT
TRBV30	.	TRBJ1-4	.	CAWSVLGNEKLFF	TGTGCCTGGAGTGTACTAGGGAATGAAAAACTGTTTTTT
TRBV27	.	TRBJ2-7	TRBD2	CASTSGSGFYEQYF	TGTGCCAGCACCTCGGGTAGCGGGTTCTACGAGCAGTACTTC
TRBV2	.	TRBJ2-2	.	CASSRAGAPTGELFF	TGTGCCAGCAGCCGGGCGGGGGCGCCCACCGGGGAGCTGTTTTTT
TRBV10-3	.	TRBJ2-3	TRBD2	CAINGLRTSGGWDTQYF	TGTGCCATCAACGGACTAAGGACTAGCGGGGGTTGGGATACGCAGTATTTT
TRBV7-9	.	TRBJ2-7	TRBD2	CASSYMSRSTSGGDEQYF	TGTGCCAGCAGCTATATGTCCCGCTCCACTAGCGGGGGGGACGAGCAGTACTTC
TRBV7-9	.	TRBJ1-5	TRBD1	CASKGQGGGQPQHF	TGTGCCAGCAAGGGACAGGGGGGTGGGCAGCCCCAGCATTTT
TRBV4-1	.	TRBJ2-1	.	CASSPNPQGYEQFF	TGCGCCAGCAGCCCTAACCCCCAGGGGTATGAGCAGTTCTTC
TRBV7-9	.	TRBJ1-4	TRBD1	CASSRTGGLRKLFF	TGTGCCAGCAGCCGGACAGGGGGATTAAGGAAACTGTTTTTT
TRBV5-5	.	TRBJ2-2	.	CASRGLPPGELFF	TGTGCCAGCAGGGGACTCCCCCCCGGGGAGCTGTTTTTT
TRBV7-6	.	TRBJ2-1	.	CASSLEVANEQFF	TGTGCCAGCAGCTTAGAGGTGGCGAATGAGCAGTTCTTC